Sequencing of this T cell receptor (beta chain) was carried out in a study of T cell responses to AZD1222 COVID-19 vaccine. Findings and caveats of the study: Nearly half of the spike-specific TCRs reportedly recognize variant regions that carry no mutations. Clonal diversity was possibly underestimated; the donors were predominantly white British and more often female. Seropositive AZD1222 recipients at baseline numbered only 6 or 7.

Germline V CDR1 and CDR2: MDHEN, SYDVKM. V lost 5 bases and J lost 5, with 9 bases in between. There are 12 residues in the CDR3. Measured with immunoSEQ multiplex PCR; TCRdb has only the in-frame clones, and not every one. Here the sample spans roughly 100,000 clones, 91% being singletons. This clone was picked up one time. Its cognate antigen is unknown. Other nucleotide sequences from this sample produce the same CDR3. The clonotype was recovered from an adult in good health. This specimen consisted of peripheral blood, obtained on day 0 of AZD1222 vaccination. The V call is TRBV28, the J call TRBJ2-5; D perhaps matches TRBD1 (5 bases). The CDR3 DNA is TGTGCCAGCAGTCTACAGGAGGAGACCCAGTACTTC. This translates into CASSLQEETQYF.